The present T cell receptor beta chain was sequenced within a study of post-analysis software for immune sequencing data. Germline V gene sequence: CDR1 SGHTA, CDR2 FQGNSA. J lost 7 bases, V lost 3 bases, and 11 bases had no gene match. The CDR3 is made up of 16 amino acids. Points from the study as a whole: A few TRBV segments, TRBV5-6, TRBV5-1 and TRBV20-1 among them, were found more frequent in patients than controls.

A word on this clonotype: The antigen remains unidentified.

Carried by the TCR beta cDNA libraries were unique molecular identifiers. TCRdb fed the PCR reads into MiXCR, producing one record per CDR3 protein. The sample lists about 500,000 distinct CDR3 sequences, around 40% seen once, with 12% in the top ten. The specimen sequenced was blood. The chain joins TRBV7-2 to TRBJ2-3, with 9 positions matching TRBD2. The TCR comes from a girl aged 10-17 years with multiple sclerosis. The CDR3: CASSFHLSGRLHTQYF. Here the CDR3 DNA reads TGTGCCAGCAGCTTTCATCTTAGCGGGAGATTACATACGCAGTATTTT.